This T cell receptor beta chain was observed in a study of T cell therapy after organ transplantation. Looking at the study overall: A median of 1.92 x 10^8 CMV-specific T cells was infused in 2 to 6 doses.

Study-level points and caveats: Endogenous clonotypes not in therapy products appeared after therapy alongside transferred ones. Few nonresponder expansions may reflect low coverage from poor CD8+ yield.

Clones were read by immunoSEQ multiplex PCR, and TCRdb kept only the in-frame ones, dropping some. In the table there are about 18,000 clones, approximately 85% of which are singletons. As to time point: 20-29 weeks after completion of therapy. Drug-resistant or recurrent cytomegalovirus affected these solid-organ transplant recipient patients. Worth noting for this clone: The antigen is not known.

The sequences come from CD8+ T cells from blood, collected after autologous CMV-specific T cell therapy. This TCR came from a human patient who had received a solid organ transplant and had CMV disease. Some T cells may possibly be graft donor cells.

The CDR3 coding sequence is TGTGCCAGCAGTGAAGCGGAGGGGACAGGGAATGAAAAACTGTTTTTT. This translates into CASSEAEGTGNEKLFF. This chain connects TRBV6-1 to TRBJ1-4; TRBD1 aligns across 9 bases. CDR3 length: 16 amino acids. The germline gives CDR1 MNHNS, CDR2 SASEGT. Trimming cost V 0 bases and J 5 bases; bases outside gene matches: 4.